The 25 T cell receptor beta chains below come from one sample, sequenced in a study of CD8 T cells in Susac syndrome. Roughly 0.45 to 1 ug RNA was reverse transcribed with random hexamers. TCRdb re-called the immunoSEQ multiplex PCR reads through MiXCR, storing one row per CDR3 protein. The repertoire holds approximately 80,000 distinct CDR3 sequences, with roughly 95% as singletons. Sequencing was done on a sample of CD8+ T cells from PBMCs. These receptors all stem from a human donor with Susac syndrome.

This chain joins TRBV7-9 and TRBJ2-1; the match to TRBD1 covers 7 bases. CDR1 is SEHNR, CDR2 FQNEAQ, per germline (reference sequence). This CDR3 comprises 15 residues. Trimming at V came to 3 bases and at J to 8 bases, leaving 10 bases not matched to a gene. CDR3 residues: CASSFGRGRVDEQFF. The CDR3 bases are TGTGCCAGCAGCTTTGGAAGGGGGCGGGTCGATGAGCAGTTCTTC.

The CDR3 sequence is CSARVYTYEQYF. Here the CDR3 DNA reads TGCAGTGCTAGAGTATACACCTACGAGCAGTACTTC. The chain carries TRBV20-1 and TRBJ2-7; D is uncertain. This CDR3 region has 12 residues. V lost 1 base and J lost 2, with 6 bases in between. Germline values: CDR1 DFQATT, CDR2 SNEGSKA (reference sequence).

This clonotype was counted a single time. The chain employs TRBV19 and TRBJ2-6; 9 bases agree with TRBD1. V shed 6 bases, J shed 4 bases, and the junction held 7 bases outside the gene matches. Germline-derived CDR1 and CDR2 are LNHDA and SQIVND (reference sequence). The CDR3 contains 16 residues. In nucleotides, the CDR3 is TGTGCCAGTAGGGACAGGGGCTTTTACGGGGCCAACGTCCTGACTTTC. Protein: CASRDRGFYGANVLTF.

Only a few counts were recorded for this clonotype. The CDR3 reads CASGSTDTQYF. DNA for the CDR3: TGTGCCAGCGGCAGCACAGATACGCAGTATTTT. The V call is TRBV28, the J call TRBJ2-3, with D unresolved. Trimming took 8 bases from V and 0 from J, leaving 3 bases between them. The length of the CDR3 is 11 residues. CDR1 is MDHEN and CDR2 is SYDVKM in the germline V gene.

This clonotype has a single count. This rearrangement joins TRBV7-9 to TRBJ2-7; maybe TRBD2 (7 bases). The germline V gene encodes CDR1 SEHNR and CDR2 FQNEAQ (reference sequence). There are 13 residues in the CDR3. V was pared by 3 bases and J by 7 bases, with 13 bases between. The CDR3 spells CASSFRGAREQYF. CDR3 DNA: TGTGCCAGCAGCTTTCGGGGGGCAAGGGAGCAGTACTTC.

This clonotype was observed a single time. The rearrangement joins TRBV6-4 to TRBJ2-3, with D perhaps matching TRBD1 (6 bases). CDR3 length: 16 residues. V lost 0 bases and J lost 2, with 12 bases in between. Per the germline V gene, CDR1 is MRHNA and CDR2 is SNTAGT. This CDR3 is CASSDSQGPPTDTQYF. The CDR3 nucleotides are TGTGCCAGCAGTGACTCGCAGGGGCCCCCCACAGATACGCAGTATTTT.

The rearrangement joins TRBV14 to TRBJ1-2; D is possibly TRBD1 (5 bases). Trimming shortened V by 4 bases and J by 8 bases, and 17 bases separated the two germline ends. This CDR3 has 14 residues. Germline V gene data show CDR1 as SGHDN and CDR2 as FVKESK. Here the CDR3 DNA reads TGTGCCAGCAGCCCCCAGCCAGGGCCGAGGGGCTACACCTTC. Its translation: CASSPQPGPRGYTF. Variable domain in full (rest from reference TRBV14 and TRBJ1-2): EAGVTQFPSHSVIEKGQTVTLRCDPISGHDNLYWYRRVMGKEIKFLLHFVKESKQDESGMPNNRFLAERTGGTYSTLKVQPAELEDSGVYFCASSPQPGPRGYTFGSGTRLTVV.

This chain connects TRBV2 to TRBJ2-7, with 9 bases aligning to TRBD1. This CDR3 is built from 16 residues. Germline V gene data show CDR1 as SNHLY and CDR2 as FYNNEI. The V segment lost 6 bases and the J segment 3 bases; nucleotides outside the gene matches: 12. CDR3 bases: TGTGCCAGCAGCCCTATGGGACAGGGCAACCACTACGAGCAGTACTTC. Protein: CASSPMGQGNHYEQYF.

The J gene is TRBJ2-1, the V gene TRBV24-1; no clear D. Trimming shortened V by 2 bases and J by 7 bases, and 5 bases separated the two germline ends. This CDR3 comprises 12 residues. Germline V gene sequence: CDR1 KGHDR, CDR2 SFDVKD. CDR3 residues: CATSDSGNEQFF. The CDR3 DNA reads TGTGCCACCAGTGATTCTGGGAATGAGCAGTTCTTC.

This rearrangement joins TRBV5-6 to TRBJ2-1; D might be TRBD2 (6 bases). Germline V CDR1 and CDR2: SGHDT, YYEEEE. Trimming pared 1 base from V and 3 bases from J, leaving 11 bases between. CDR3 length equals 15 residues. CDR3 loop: CASSLSGDFYNEQFF. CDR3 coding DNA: TGTGCCAGCAGCTTGTCCGGGGACTTCTACAATGAGCAGTTCTTC.

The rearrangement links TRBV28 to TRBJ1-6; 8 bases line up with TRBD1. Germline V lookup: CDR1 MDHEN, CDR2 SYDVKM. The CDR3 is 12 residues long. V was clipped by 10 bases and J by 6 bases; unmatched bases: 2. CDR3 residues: CAIDRGNSPLHF. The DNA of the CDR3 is TGTGCCATAGACAGGGGTAATTCACCCCTCCACTTT.

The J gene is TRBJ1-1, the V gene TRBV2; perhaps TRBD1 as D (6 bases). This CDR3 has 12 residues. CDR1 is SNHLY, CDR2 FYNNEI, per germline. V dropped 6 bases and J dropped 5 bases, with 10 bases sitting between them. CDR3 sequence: CASRGGRTEAFF. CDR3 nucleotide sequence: TGTGCCAGCAGGGGGGGCAGAACTGAAGCTTTCTTT.

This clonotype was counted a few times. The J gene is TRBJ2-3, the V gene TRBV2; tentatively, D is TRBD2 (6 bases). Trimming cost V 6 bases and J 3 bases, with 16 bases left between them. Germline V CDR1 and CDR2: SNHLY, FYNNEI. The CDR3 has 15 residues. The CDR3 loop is CASSSGRGRTDTQYF. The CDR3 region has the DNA TGTGCCAGCAGCTCGGGGCGGGGAAGAACAGATACGCAGTATTTT.

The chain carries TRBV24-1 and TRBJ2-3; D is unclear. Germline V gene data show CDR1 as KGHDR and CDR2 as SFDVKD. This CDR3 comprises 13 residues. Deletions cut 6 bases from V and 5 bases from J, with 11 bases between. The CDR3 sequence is CATSLTPGDTQYF. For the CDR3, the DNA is TGTGCCACCAGTCTGACCCCGGGAGATACGCAGTATTTT.

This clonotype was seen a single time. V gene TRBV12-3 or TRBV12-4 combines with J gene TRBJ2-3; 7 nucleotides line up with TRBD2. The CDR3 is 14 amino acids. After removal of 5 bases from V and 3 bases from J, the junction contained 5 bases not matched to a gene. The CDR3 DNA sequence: TGTGCCAGCAGTACGACTAGCAGGACAGATACGCAGTATTTT. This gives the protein CASSTTSRTDTQYF.

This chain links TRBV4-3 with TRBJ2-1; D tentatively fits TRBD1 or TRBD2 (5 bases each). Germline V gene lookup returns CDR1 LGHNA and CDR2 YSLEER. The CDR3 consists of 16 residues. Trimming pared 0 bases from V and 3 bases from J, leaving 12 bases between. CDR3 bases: TGCGCCAGCAGCCAAGACCCTCGGGGCCTCTACAATGAGCAGTTCTTC. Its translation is CASSQDPRGLYNEQFF.

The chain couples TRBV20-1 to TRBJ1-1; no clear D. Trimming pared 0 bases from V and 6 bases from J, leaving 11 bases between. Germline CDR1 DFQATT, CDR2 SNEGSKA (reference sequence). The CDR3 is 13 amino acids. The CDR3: CSARDRRAPEAFF. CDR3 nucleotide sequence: TGCAGTGCTAGAGATCGGAGGGCTCCTGAAGCTTTCTTT.

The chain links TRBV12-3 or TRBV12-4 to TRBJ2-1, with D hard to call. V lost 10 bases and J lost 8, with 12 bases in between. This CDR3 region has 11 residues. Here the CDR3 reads CATRPAHEQFF. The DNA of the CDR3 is TGTGCCACCAGACCAGCCCATGAGCAGTTCTTC.

CDR3 loop: CASSRQGAEETQYF. DNA of the CDR3: TGTGCCAGCAGCCGACAGGGGGCAGAAGAGACCCAGTACTTC. The chain is built from TRBV7-8 and TRBJ2-5, with TRBD1 identical over 10 bases. Germline lookup yields CDR1 SGHVS and CDR2 FQNEAQ. J lost 3 bases, V lost 5 bases, and 3 bases had no gene match. The CDR3 runs to 14 residues.

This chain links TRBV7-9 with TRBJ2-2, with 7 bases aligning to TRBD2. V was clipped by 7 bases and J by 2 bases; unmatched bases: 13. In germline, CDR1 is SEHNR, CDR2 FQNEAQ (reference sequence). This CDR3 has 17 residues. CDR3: CASISRLAQINTGELFF. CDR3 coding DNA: TGTGCCAGCATCTCTCGACTAGCCCAAATAAACACCGGGGAGCTGTTTTTT. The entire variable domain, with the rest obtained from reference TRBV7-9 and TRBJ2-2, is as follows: DTGVSQNPRHKITKRGQNVTFRCDPISEHNRLYWYRQTLGQGPEFLTYFQNEAQLEKSRLLSDRFSAERPKGSFSTLEIQRTEQGDSAMYLCASISRLAQINTGELFFGEGSRLTVL.

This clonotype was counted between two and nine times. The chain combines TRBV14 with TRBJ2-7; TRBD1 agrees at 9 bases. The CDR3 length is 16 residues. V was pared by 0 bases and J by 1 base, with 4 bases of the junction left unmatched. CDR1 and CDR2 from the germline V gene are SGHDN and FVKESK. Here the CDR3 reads CASSQDPGTGSYEQYF. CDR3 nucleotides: TGTGCCAGCAGCCAAGACCCCGGGACAGGGTCCTACGAGCAGTACTTC.

As DNA, the CDR3 is TGCGCCAGCAGCGCGGGACAGGGAACCTACGAGCAGTACTTC. Protein product: CASSAGQGTYEQYF. This chain uses TRBV4-3 with TRBJ2-7, with 9 nucleotides matching TRBD1. Trimming cost V 5 bases and J 2 bases; bases outside gene matches: 4. This CDR3 has 14 amino acids. CDR1 LGHNA and CDR2 YSLEER come from the germline V gene.

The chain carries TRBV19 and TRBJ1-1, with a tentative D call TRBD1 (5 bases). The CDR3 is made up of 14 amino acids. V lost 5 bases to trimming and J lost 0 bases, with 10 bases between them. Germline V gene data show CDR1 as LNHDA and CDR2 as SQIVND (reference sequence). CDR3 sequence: CASSVGGVNTEAFF. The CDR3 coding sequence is TGTGCCAGTAGTGTCGGGGGAGTGAACACTGAAGCTTTCTTT.

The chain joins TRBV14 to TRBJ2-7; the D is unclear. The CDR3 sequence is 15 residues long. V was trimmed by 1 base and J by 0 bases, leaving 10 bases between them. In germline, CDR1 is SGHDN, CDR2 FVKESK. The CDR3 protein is CASSQGLFTSYEQYF. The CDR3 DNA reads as TGTGCCAGCAGCCAAGGGCTCTTCACCTCCTACGAGCAGTACTTC. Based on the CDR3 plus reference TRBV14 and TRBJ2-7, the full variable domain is EAGVTQFPSHSVIEKGQTVTLRCDPISGHDNLYWYRRVMGKEIKFLLHFVKESKQDESGMPNNRFLAERTGGTYSTLKVQPAELEDSGVYFCASSQGLFTSYEQYFGPGTRLTVT.

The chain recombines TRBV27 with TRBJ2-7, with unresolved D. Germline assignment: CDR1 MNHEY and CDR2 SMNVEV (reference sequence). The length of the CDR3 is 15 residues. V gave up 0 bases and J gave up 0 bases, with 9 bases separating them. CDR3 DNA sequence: TGTGCCAGCAGTTTATCGCAGGCAAGCTCCTACGAGCAGTACTTC. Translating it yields CASSLSQASSYEQYF.